Below, 26 T cell receptor beta chains from the same sample are listed, as sequenced in a study of T cell responses to AZD1222 COVID-19 vaccine (dated by TCRdb to the early 2020s). The time point tag for this specimen amounts to: about 28 days (+/-7) after the second vaccine dose. Library creation used the immunoSEQ multiplex PCR assay. As stored in TCRdb, this immuneACCESS dataset retains in-frame rearrangements with V and J assigned. A fraction of the clones does not appear; measured against another copy, unresolved V genes explain less than half of the discrepancy, and the remainder lacks a known reason. This sample lists under 170,000 clones; more than 80% were detected once. About 3.2% of the sample rests with the top ten. The sequences come from peripheral blood, collected 28 days after the second AZD1222 dose. The receptors here all came from an adult who received the AZD1222 COVID-19 vaccine.

The sample holds a few counts of this clone. The chain employs TRBV29-1 and TRBJ2-4; TRBD1 matches 9 bases. V shed 7 bases and J 1 base; nucleotides not matched to a gene: 5. This CDR3 has 14 amino acids. Germline V gives CDR1 SQVTM, CDR2 ANQGSEA. For the CDR3, the DNA is TGCAGCGCTATCGGACAGGGGGCCAAAAACATTCAGTACTTC. Its translation: CSAIGQGAKNIQYF. Full variable domain (outside the CDR3, taken from reference TRBV29-1 and TRBJ2-4): SAVISQKPSRDICQRGTSLTIQCQVDSQVTMMFWYRQQPGQSLTLIATANQGSEATYESGFVIDKFPISRPNLTFSTLTVSNMSPEDSSIYLCSAIGQGAKNIQYFGAGTRLSVL.

The chain couples TRBV6-5 to TRBJ1-4, with a weak D call TRBD1 (6 bases). The CDR3 spans 14 residues. V was trimmed by 6 bases and J by 8 bases, leaving 16 bases between them. CDR1 and CDR2 from the germline V gene are MNHEY and SVGAGI. The chain's CDR3 is CASSPTGFGEKLFF. The CDR3 nucleotides are TGTGCCAGCAGCCCCACAGGGTTTGGGGAAAAACTGTTTTTT.

This clone was seen a handful of times. V and J are TRBV12-2 and TRBJ1-6; the table assigns TRBD1, which was not confirmed against the DNA. TRBV12-2 counts as a pseudogene. CDR3 length: 17 residues. This CDR3 reads CASRLGGTGSYNSPLHF. The CDR3 nucleotides are TGTGCAAGTCGCTTAGGGGGGACAGGGTCCTATAATTCACCCCTCCACTTT.

For this clone: Other DNA sequences in the sample encode the same CDR3. The chain combines TRBV18 with TRBJ2-5; unclear D gene. Germline loops: CDR1 KGHSH, CDR2 LQKENI. The CDR3 has 11 amino acids. V was cut by 1 base and J by 3 bases, with 0 bases left in between. The CDR3 sequence is CASSPQETQYF. The CDR3 DNA is TGTGCCAGCTCACCACAAGAGACCCAGTACTTC.

The V call is TRBV10-2, the J call TRBJ1-2; maybe TRBD1 (6 bases). V was shortened by 1 base and J by 7 bases, with 13 bases between the two germline ends. Germline V gene data show CDR1 as WSHSY and CDR2 as SAAADI. There are 14 residues in the CDR3. CDR3 DNA: TGCGCCAGCAGTGAGTTGGGGGGCGCAGGTGGCTACACCTTC. Translating it yields CASSELGGAGGYTF.

The V and J genes are TRBV3-1 (or the pseudogene TRBV3-2) and TRBJ2-7; maybe TRBD1 (6 bases). Germline lookup yields CDR1 LGHDT and CDR2 YNNKEL (reference sequence). Deletions cut 0 bases from V and 4 bases from J, with 13 bases between. CDR3 length: 15 residues. Here the CDR3 reads CASSQDIVRGYEQYF. In DNA, the CDR3 is TGTGCCAGCAGCCAAGATATAGTCAGGGGTTACGAGCAGTACTTC.

V is TRBV6-5 and J is TRBJ1-6, with no clear D. The CDR3 loop spans 12 amino acids. The germline CDR1 and CDR2 sequences are MNHEY and SVGAGI. Between the trimmed V and J ends, which lost 6 bases and 10 bases, there was a span of 10 bases. As DNA, the CDR3 is TGTGCCAGCAGAGGCGGGGAATCACCCCTCCACTTT. This codes for CASRGGESPLHF.

This CDR3 reads CASSQDLAGGVQTQYF. DNA of the CDR3: TGTGCCAGCAGCCAGGACCTAGCGGGAGGGGTACAGACCCAGTACTTC. The chain links TRBV3-1 (or the pseudogene TRBV3-2) to TRBJ2-5; 12 nucleotides match TRBD2. Unmatched junction bases numbered 8, after V lost 3 bases and J lost 6 bases. The length of the CDR3 is 16 residues. Per the germline V gene, CDR1 is LGHDT and CDR2 is YNNKEL (reference sequence).

In nucleotides, the CDR3 is TGTGCCAGCAGCTTAGATGGTTTAACTAGCGGGACCAATGAGCAGTTCTTC. Translating gives CASSLDGLTSGTNEQFF. V gene TRBV11-3 combines with J gene TRBJ2-1; 10 bases align to TRBD2. Germline CDR1 reads SGHNT; CDR2 reads YENEEA. The V segment lost 0 bases and the J segment 6 bases; nucleotides outside the gene matches: 8. The CDR3 totals 17 residues.

This rearrangement joins TRBV24-1 to TRBJ2-1, with 9 bases aligning to TRBD1. This CDR3 has 15 residues. Germline V gene lookup returns CDR1 KGHDR and CDR2 SFDVKD. The V and J ends lost 9 bases and 8 bases, in that order; junction bases with no gene match: 13. The CDR3 loop is CATGTRDRGKDEQFF. DNA of the CDR3: TGTGCCACCGGGACGAGAGACAGGGGGAAAGATGAGCAGTTCTTC.

This chain connects TRBV5-4 to TRBJ2-7, with 10 nucleotides matching TRBD2. The V and J ends lost 3 bases and 4 bases, in that order; junction bases with no gene match: 10. Germline V lookup: CDR1 SGHNT, CDR2 YYREEE (reference sequence). The CDR3 is 16 residues long. The CDR3 DNA reads as TGTGCCAGCAGCTCTGTGCACACTAGCGGGGTATACGAGCAGTACTTC. It translates to CASSSVHTSGVYEQYF.

The chain combines TRBV30 with TRBJ2-2; D is undetermined. V lost 0 bases and J lost 5, with 7 bases in between. CDR3 length: 13 amino acids. In germline, CDR1 is GTSNPN, CDR2 SVGIG (reference sequence). The DNA of the CDR3 is TGTGCCTGGAGTGTTAGGGAAACCGGGGAGCTGTTTTTT. Its translation: CAWSVRETGELFF.

The chain couples TRBV16 to TRBJ1-1, with D uncertain. Germline loops: CDR1 KGHSY, CDR2 FQNENV. CDR3 size: 15 residues. V was clipped by 0 bases and J by 3 bases, with 11 bases between them. CDR3 in amino acids: CASSQSVLRDTEAFF. CDR3 DNA: TGTGCCAGCAGCCAATCGGTCCTACGGGACACTGAAGCTTTCTTT.

The chain uses TRBV18 and TRBJ1-2; 7 bases are a match to TRBD1. The CDR3 covers 17 residues. Trimming cost V 3 bases and J 4 bases; bases outside gene matches: 14. Germline V gene sequence: CDR1 KGHSH, CDR2 LQKENI. CDR3 in amino acids: CASSPGQFPMFVYGYTF. The CDR3 DNA reads as TGTGCCAGCTCACCGGGACAGTTCCCTATGTTTGTCTATGGCTACACCTTC. The whole variable domain, filled in from reference TRBV18 and TRBJ1-2, reads NAGVMQNPRHLVRRRGQEARLRCSPMKGHSHVYWYRQLPEEGLKFMVYLQKENIIDESGMPKERFSAEFPKEGPSILRIQQVVRGDSAAYFCASSPGQFPMFVYGYTFGSGTRLTVV.

This chain links TRBV19 with TRBJ1-2; D perhaps matches TRBD1 (5 bases). The germline V gene encodes CDR1 LNHDA and CDR2 SQIVND (reference sequence). V lost 5 bases and J lost 3, with 10 bases in between. The CDR3 has 13 residues. CDR3 nucleotide sequence: TGTGCCAGTAGTTCCAGGGCGGACTATGGCTACACCTTC. Amino acids: CASSSRADYGYTF.

The rearrangement uses TRBV11-3 and TRBJ2-7; the match to TRBD1 covers 7 bases. The CDR3 is 15 residues long. Trimming at V came to 2 bases and at J to 0 bases, leaving 4 bases not matched to a gene. CDR1 and CDR2 from the germline V gene are SGHNT and YENEEA. The CDR3 DNA reads TGTGCCAGCAGCTTATTTGGGGACAGCTCCTACGAGCAGTACTTC. Translating gives CASSLFGDSSYEQYF.

The rearrangement links TRBV5-4 to TRBJ2-6; TRBD2 matches at 12 bases. This CDR3 is 19 amino acids long. The ends lost 1 base at V and 0 bases at J; junction bases unmatched: 5. Germline V lookup: CDR1 SGHNT, CDR2 YYREEE (reference sequence). The CDR3 nucleotides are TGTGCCAGCAGCTTGCCCGGACTAGCGGGGAGCTCTGGGGCCAACGTCCTGACTTTC. It codes for CASSLPGLAGSSGANVLTF.

This clone was seen once. The V gene is TRBV7-8, the J gene TRBJ2-1; D gene ambiguous. The CDR3 has 15 amino acids. Trimming took off 1 base at V and 9 bases at J, with 16 bases between the two ends. CDR1 is SGHVS and CDR2 is FQNEAQ in the germline V gene. CDR3 sequence reads: CASSLEGSLWGEQFF. In DNA form, the CDR3 reads TGTGCCAGCAGCTTAGAGGGCTCCCTATGGGGTGAGCAGTTCTTC. The whole variable domain, remainder taken from reference TRBV7-8 and TRBJ2-1, is GAGVSQSPRYKVAKRGQDVALRCDPISGHVSLFWYQQALGQGPEFLTYFQNEAQLDKSGLPSDRFFAERPEGSVSTLKIQRTQQEDSAVYLCASSLEGSLWGEQFFGPGTRLTVL.

This clone appeared a single time. The chain employs TRBV15 and TRBJ1-2, with 7 bases aligning to TRBD1. Germline CDR1 and CDR2: LNHNV and YYDKDF (reference sequence). The CDR3 runs to 17 residues. With 5 bases clipped from V and 6 bases from J, the junction kept 18 bases outside the gene matches. This CDR3 reads CATSGFPYNRGSDGYTF. The CDR3 DNA sequence: TGTGCCACCAGCGGATTTCCTTACAACAGGGGATCGGATGGCTACACCTTC.

The gene calls are TRBV5-1 and TRBJ2-3; no clear D. The CDR3 sequence is 14 residues long. From germline, CDR1 is SGHRS and CDR2 YFSETQ. Trimming cost V 0 bases and J 5 bases, with 10 bases left between them. The CDR3 region has the DNA TGCGCCAGCAGCTTGGGGTGGGGTGAAGATACGCAGTATTTT. Translating gives CASSLGWGEDTQYF.

V gene TRBV19 combines with J gene TRBJ1-1; the D is unclear. Germline V gene sequence: CDR1 LNHDA, CDR2 SQIVND (reference sequence). V lost 7 bases, J lost 3 bases, and 18 bases lay in between. The CDR3 is 15 residues long. CDR3 residues: CASTKTALGYTEAFF. The CDR3 DNA is TGTGCCAGTACTAAAACGGCCTTAGGATACACTGAAGCTTTCTTT.

CDR3: CASSIDPAGNSPLHF. In DNA form, the CDR3 reads TGTGCCAGTAGTATAGATCCGGCCGGTAATTCACCCCTCCACTTT. J is TRBJ1-6 and V is TRBV19, with D unclear. With 0 bases removed from V and 6 bases from J, the gap between germline ends came to 9 bases. This CDR3 has 15 amino acids. Germline values: CDR1 LNHDA, CDR2 SQIVND (reference sequence).

The chain recombines TRBV29-1 with TRBJ2-2; no definite D call. The V end lost 6 bases, the J end lost 1 base, and 9 bases lay between the germline ends. This CDR3 contains 13 residues. CDR1 is SQVTM, CDR2 ANQGSEA, per germline. The CDR3: CSVNRLNTGELFF. The CDR3 nucleotides read TGCAGCGTCAACAGATTGAACACCGGGGAGCTGTTTTTT.

The rearrangement links TRBV27 to TRBJ2-6, with D unresolved. V lost 4 bases and J 0 bases, leaving 16 bases between the germline ends. The CDR3 contains 18 residues. The germline gives CDR1 MNHEY, CDR2 SMNVEV (reference sequence). CDR3: CASSSPVDVISGANVLTF. The CDR3 region has the DNA TGTGCCAGCAGTTCCCCGGTGGACGTAATCTCTGGGGCCAACGTCCTGACTTTC.

The chain links TRBV25-1 to TRBJ1-5, with a tentative D call TRBD1 (5 bases). Germline V gene data show CDR1 as MGHDK and CDR2 as SYGVNS. This CDR3 contains 16 residues. V was trimmed by 1 base and J by 0 bases, leaving 10 bases between them. DNA of the CDR3: TGTGCCAGCAGTGAATCAAGGACAACTAGCAATCAGCCCCAGCATTTT. Its protein product is CASSESRTTSNQPQHF. The full variable domain, completed using reference TRBV25-1 and TRBJ1-5, is EADIYQTPRYLVIGTGKKITLECSQTMGHDKMYWYQQDPGMELHLIHYSYGVNSTEKGDLSSESTVSRIRTEHFPLTLESARPSHTSQYLCASSESRTTSNQPQHFGDGTRLSIL.

The chain couples TRBV6-5 to TRBJ1-5; no reliable D call. Germline CDR1 is MNHEY and CDR2 is SVGAGI. The CDR3 loop spans 14 amino acids. Trimming stripped 2 bases from V and 3 bases from J, with 8 bases between. CDR3 in amino acids: CASSYPRDNQPQHF. CDR3 DNA: TGTGCCAGCAGTTACCCCCGGGACAATCAGCCCCAGCATTTT.